Below, 6 T cell receptor beta chains from the same sample are listed, as sequenced in a study of T cells in localized non-small cell lung cancer. Generated by immunoSEQ multiplex PCR, the TCRdb table keeps only in-frame clones and is missing some. This sample yields around 26,000 clones, of which approximately 90% are seen a single time; about 4% belongs to the top ten. Sequenced material: peripheral blood, taken before any cancer treatment. The source of these receptors is a female donor of 60 years or more with stage II squamous cell lung carcinoma.

The chain recombines TRBV29-1 with TRBJ1-1; D unclear. The CDR3 length is 11 residues. Germline V gene lookup returns CDR1 SQVTM and CDR2 ANQGSEA. Trimming removed 5 bases from V and 4 bases from J, with 8 bases in between. CDR3 protein: CSVNPATEAFF. The CDR3 region has the DNA TGCAGCGTTAACCCAGCCACTGAAGCTTTCTTT.

The CDR3, as DNA: TGTGCCAGCAGGGCCGGGGCTCGCGAGGGTGGCTACACCTTC. It encodes CASRAGAREGGYTF. The chain combines TRBV9 with TRBJ1-2, with D possibly TRBD1 on 5 matching bases. V lost 5 bases to trimming and J lost 7 bases, with 18 bases between them. Germline V gives CDR1 SGDLS, CDR2 YYNGEE. This CDR3 region has 14 residues.

This rearrangement joins TRBV10-3 to TRBJ1-4, with TRBD1 matching over 11 bases. CDR3 length: 14 residues. The J segment lost 7 bases and the V segment lost 4 bases, leaving 2 bases of the junction unmatched. In germline, CDR1 is ENHRY, CDR2 SYGVKD. CDR3 sequence reads: CAISAGQGGEKLFF. CDR3 coding DNA: TGTGCCATCAGTGCGGGACAGGGGGGTGAAAAACTGTTTTTT.

This clone was seen just once. V gene TRBV30 combines with J gene TRBJ1-6, with 9 bases aligning to TRBD1. J lost 9 bases, V lost 7 bases, and 13 bases had no gene match. Germline lookup yields CDR1 GTSNPN and CDR2 SVGIG (reference sequence). The CDR3 length is 15 residues. DNA for the CDR3: TGTGCCTTAACAGGGGGCCTAGGGTTGAGTTCACCCCTCCACTTT. Translating gives CALTGGLGLSSPLHF. Looking up the rest from reference TRBV30 and TRBJ1-6 gives the full variable domain: SQTIHQWPATLVQPVGSPLSLECTVEGTSNPNLYWYRQAAGRGLQLLFYSVGIGQISSEVPQNLSASRPQDRQFILSSKKLLLSDSGFYLCALTGGLGLSSPLHFGNGTRLTVT.

The rearrangement uses TRBV7-2 and TRBJ2-7, with TRBD2 identical over 11 bases. The CDR3 loop spans 15 amino acids. The junction had 7 bases not matched to a gene; V was cut back by 3 bases and J by 6 bases. CDR1 is SGHTA, CDR2 FQGNSA, per germline. The CDR3 DNA is TGTGCCAGCAGCTTCACTAGCGGGAGCCCCCGCGAGCAGTACTTC. Protein: CASSFTSGSPREQYF.

The chain has TRBV19 and TRBJ1-3, with D tentatively TRBD1 (6 bases). This CDR3 contains 14 residues. Trimming stripped 3 bases from V and 4 bases from J, with 10 bases between. CDR1 and CDR2 from the germline V gene are LNHDA and SQIVND (reference sequence). CDR3 sequence (DNA): TGTGCCAGTAGTATTATGACAGGCGGAAACACCATATATTTT. This translates into CASSIMTGGNTIYF.